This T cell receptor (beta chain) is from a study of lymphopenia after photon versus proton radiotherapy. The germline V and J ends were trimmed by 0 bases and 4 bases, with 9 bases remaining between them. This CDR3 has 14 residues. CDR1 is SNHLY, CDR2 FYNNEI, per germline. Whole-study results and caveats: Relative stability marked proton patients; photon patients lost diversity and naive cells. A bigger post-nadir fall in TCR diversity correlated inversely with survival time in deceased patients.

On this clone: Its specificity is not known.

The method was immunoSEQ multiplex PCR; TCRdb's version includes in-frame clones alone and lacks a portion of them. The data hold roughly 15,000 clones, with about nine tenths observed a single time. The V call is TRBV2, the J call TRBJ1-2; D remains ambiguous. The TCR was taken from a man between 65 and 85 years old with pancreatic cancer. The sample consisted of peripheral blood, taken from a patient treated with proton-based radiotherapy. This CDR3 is CASSEAPGGYGYTF. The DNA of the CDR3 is TGTGCCAGCAGTGAAGCGCCAGGAGGCTATGGCTACACCTTC.